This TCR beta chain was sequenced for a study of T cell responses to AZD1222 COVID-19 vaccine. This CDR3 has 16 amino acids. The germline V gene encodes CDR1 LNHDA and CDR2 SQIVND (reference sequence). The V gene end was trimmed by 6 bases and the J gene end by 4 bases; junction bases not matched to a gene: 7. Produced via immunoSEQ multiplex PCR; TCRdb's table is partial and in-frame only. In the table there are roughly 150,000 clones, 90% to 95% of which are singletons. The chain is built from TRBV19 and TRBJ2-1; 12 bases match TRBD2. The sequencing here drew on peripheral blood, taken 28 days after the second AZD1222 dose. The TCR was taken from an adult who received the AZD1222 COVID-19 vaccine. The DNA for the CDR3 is TGTGCCAGTAGCCTCCTTCTAGCGGGAGGGTACAATGAGCAGTTCTTC. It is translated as CASSLLLAGGYNEQFF.